The present T cell receptor beta chain was sequenced within a study of chemoradiotherapy in HPV16-positive cancers. For the study at large: Functional T-cell assays on two HPV16-positive patients' cells defined candidate HPV-specific clones and common TCR motifs.

General observations from the study: Non-HPV-specific T cells did not expand in tumors during treatment, whereas candidate HPV-specific clones and E7-related motifs did. In HPV16-positive patients, HPV-responsive T-cell expansion tracked better recurrence-free survival.

Repertoires were sampled repeatedly during chemoradiotherapy. The CDR3 runs to 15 residues. From germline, CDR1 is SGHVS and CDR2 FQNEAQ. Trimming took 7 bases from V and 3 from J, leaving 19 bases between them. This clone was seen a few times. The antigen is unknown. The protocol was immunoSEQ multiplex PCR, while the TCRdb copy is restricted to in-frame clones and leaves out a portion. The sample lists around 15,000 clones, approximately 80% occurring once. The chain carries TRBV7-8 and TRBJ2-7; D is possibly TRBD1 (6 bases). This specimen was taken from a patient who underwent chemoradiotherapy. The receptor was derived from a human donor with HPV-associated anogenital cancer. CDR3 residues: CASTRRGTSVYEQYF. The CDR3 DNA reads as TGTGCCAGCACCAGACGAGGGACATCAGTCTACGAGCAGTACTTC.